The next 13 T cell receptor beta chains were all read from a single sample in a study of cytomegalovirus exposure and HLA in healthy donors. PCR was performed using 60 Vbeta and 13 Jbeta primers. The repertoire was sequenced with immunoSEQ multiplex PCR; TCRdb's copy has only in-frame clones and lacks some. The table lists about 100,000 clones, 70% to 80% of them singletons. Sequenced: PBMCs. These TCRs come from a woman younger than 35 in good health and CMV-seropositive.

The chain is built from TRBV7-2 and TRBJ2-5; D possibly corresponds to TRBD2 (5 bases). The CDR3 covers 12 residues. The germline CDR1 and CDR2 sequences are SGHTA and FQGNSA. Trimming removed 5 bases from V and 11 bases from J, with 15 bases in between. The CDR3 sequence: CASSLHAREQYF. The CDR3 nucleotides are TGTGCCAGCAGCCTCCACGCGAGGGAGCAGTACTTC.

This clone has just a few counts. The chain is built from TRBV28 and TRBJ2-7; TRBD2 matches 12 bases. This CDR3 is built from 16 residues. CDR1 is MDHEN and CDR2 is SYDVKM in the germline V gene. Unmatched junction bases numbered 5, after V lost 3 bases and J lost 2 bases. Here the CDR3 reads CASSFSLAGGPYEQYF. CDR3 nucleotides: TGTGCCAGCAGTTTCAGTCTAGCGGGAGGGCCCTACGAGCAGTACTTC.

The rearrangement links TRBV6-5 to TRBJ1-3; 8 nucleotides line up with TRBD1. Losses at the gene ends were 4 bases for V and 3 bases for J; bases not matched to a gene: 5. The length of the CDR3 is 15 residues. Germline V CDR1 and CDR2: MNHEY, SVGAGI. CDR3 nucleotides: TGTGCCAGCAGTTTTCAGACAGGGGTTGGAAACACCATATATTTT. Protein sequence: CASSFQTGVGNTIYF.

This chain connects TRBV7-2 to TRBJ2-5; TRBD1 might be the D (6 bases). In germline, CDR1 is SGHTA, CDR2 FQGNSA. Trimming cost V 0 bases and J 2 bases, with 7 bases left between them. The CDR3 consists of 14 residues. Written as DNA, the CDR3 is TGTGCCAGCAGCTTAGCGGGACAACAAGAGACCCAGTACTTC. Its translation is CASSLAGQQETQYF.

Here the CDR3 reads CSVDLLAAGFNTQYF. The CDR3 nucleotides read TGCAGCGTTGATCTACTAGCGGCGGGATTTAATACGCAGTATTTT. This chain uses TRBV29-1 with TRBJ2-3; TRBD2 matches at 8 bases. The CDR3 covers 15 residues. The junction had 12 bases not matched to a gene; V was cut back by 3 bases and J by 7 bases. Germline V gene lookup returns CDR1 SQVTM and CDR2 ANQGSEA.

This rearrangement joins TRBV27 to TRBJ2-3; 10 bases align to TRBD2. Germline V lookup: CDR1 MNHEY, CDR2 SMNVEV (reference sequence). V lost 7 bases and J lost 2; bases outside the gene matches: 3. The CDR3 runs 14 residues. The CDR3 bases are TGTGCCAGCACCGGACTAGCGGACACAGATACGCAGTATTTT. This encodes CASTGLADTDTQYF.

The CDR3 loop reads CASSEYNEQFF. The DNA for the CDR3 is TGTGCCAGCAGCGAGTACAATGAGCAGTTCTTC. This chain connects TRBV7-6 to TRBJ2-1; D is unclear. Germline assignment: CDR1 SGHVS and CDR2 FNYEAQ. The CDR3 has 11 residues. The V gene lost 5 bases and the J gene lost 4 bases, with 3 bases spanning the gap.

The chain links TRBV4-1 to TRBJ1-5, with D possibly matching TRBD1 (5 bases). In germline, CDR1 is MGHRA, CDR2 YSYEKL. This CDR3 is built from 15 residues. V dropped 8 bases and J dropped 1 base, with 15 bases sitting between them. The CDR3 protein is CASGTGGPSNQPQHF. CDR3 DNA sequence: TGCGCCAGCGGAACGGGGGGACCCAGCAATCAGCCCCAGCATTTT.

V and J are TRBV6-4 and TRBJ1-5, with D possibly TRBD1 on 6 matching bases. The CDR3 is made up of 16 amino acids. Deletions cut 4 bases from V and 3 bases from J, with 16 bases between. The germline V gene has CDR1 MRHNA and CDR2 SNTAGT. CDR3 sequence reads: CASSGLQGKVNQPQHF. CDR3 in DNA: TGTGCCAGCAGTGGACTACAGGGTAAAGTCAATCAGCCCCAGCATTTT.

The chain joins TRBV4-3 to TRBJ2-2; D might be TRBD1 (7 bases). In germline, CDR1 is LGHNA, CDR2 YSLEER. Trimming took off 4 bases at V and 6 bases at J, with 21 bases between the two ends. This CDR3 has 17 residues. This CDR3 reads CASSPGGGGMGSGELFF. Written as DNA, the CDR3 is TGCGCCAGCAGCCCCGGAGGGGGCGGGATGGGATCCGGGGAGCTGTTTTTT.

V usage is TRBV6-1 and J usage is TRBJ2-3; 8 bases align to TRBD1. CDR3 length equals 14 residues. V dropped 8 bases and J dropped 1; count of bases not matched to a gene: 5. Germline values: CDR1 MNHNS, CDR2 SASEGT. The CDR3 nucleotides read TGTGCCAGCGTTCAGGGGGCAGGCACAGATACGCAGTATTTT. It codes for CASVQGAGTDTQYF.

CDR3 DNA: TGCGCCAGCAGCCAAGAGAAACGCGGCTTCGAGGGCAACACCTTC. It codes for CASSQEKRGFEGNTF. This chain connects TRBV4-3 to TRBJ1-2; the D is unclear. The V gene lost 0 bases and the J gene lost 12 bases, with 20 bases spanning the gap. The CDR3 runs to 15 residues. The germline V gene encodes CDR1 LGHNA and CDR2 YSLEER.

This clone showed up just once. The chain has TRBV27 and TRBJ2-7, with 9 bases identical to TRBD1. The CDR3 sequence is 12 residues long. In germline, CDR1 is MNHEY, CDR2 SMNVEV (reference sequence). V gave up 4 bases and J gave up 6 bases; unmatched junction bases: 1. CDR3 in amino acids: CASSWTGAEQYF. The CDR3 DNA is TGTGCCAGCAGTTGGACAGGGGCCGAGCAGTACTTC.